This T cell receptor beta chain was observed in a study of T cells in localized non-small cell lung cancer (dated by TCRdb to the early 2020s). A note on the overall study: The study analyzed T cell repertoires of hundreds of early-stage NSCLC patients, comparing tumors and uninvolved tumor-adjacent lungs. The cohort was made up of some 240 treatment-naive NSCLC patients whose localized lung tumors had been resected. Of the NSCLC patients, 120 to 150 were male and some 97 were female, and the mean age was approximately 69 years.

The immunoSEQ Assay was used to sequence TCR beta CDR3 regions from DNA. The original pipeline was this. T cell density was computed as TCR beta template counts normalized to usable DNA estimated by amplifying housekeeping genes. Using the preseqR package, richness was estimated by extrapolating to 120,000 templates for tissue samples and 400,000 templates for PBMC samples. Clonality was defined by subtracting Pielou's evenness from one. Tissue-enriched TCRs were identified through differential abundance testing performed on productive amino-acid clonotypes, with a minimum total count of 5 and an alpha of 0.1. The Jaccard Index and the Morisita Overlap Index were used to measure how much the repertoires overlapped between compartments. GLIPH grouped TCR beta CDR3s together with public tetramer-defined viral CDR3s, and a viral motif had to include at least three viral sequences and show V-gene enrichment. This is the immuneACCESS table as TCRdb keeps it, with only in-frame sequences that have V and J called. A part of the clones is gone; compared with another copy, unresolved V genes explain less than half, and the rest is unexplained. V and J calls and clone size follow that table, whereas D and trimming were derived from the DNA. For this sample the table gives roughly 3,700 clones, of which 20% to 25% were detected only once. Approximately 30% of the sample lies in the top ten.

At diagnosis, peripheral blood, uninvolved tumor-adjacent lung and tumor were collected and were preserved as a mix of fresh-frozen and FFPE material. The V and J ends are trimmed by 0 bases and 8 bases, leaving 15 bases between them. Including the terminal cysteine and phenylalanine, the CDR3 comprises 15 residues. The retained sequence is limited to the CDR3, 45 bases, with the frame set at the first base. CDR1 and CDR2, looked up from the germline V gene, are SGDLS and YYNGEE. Within its sample, this clone is large (0.1 to 1%). The target of this receptor is not known. Base qualities are missing; no much larger clone stands one base away. Results the study describes overall, beyond this receptor: Higher T cell density in blood was associated with longer overall survival, whereas higher clonality in adjacent lung was associated with shorter survival. Of the top 100 tumor clones, a median of about 53 were detected in paired uninvolved adjacent lung; around 30 were also among that lung's top 100. Multi-region tumor sequencing was not performed, so intratumor heterogeneity could not be excluded. Because the study design was exploratory, TCR variables were selected using unadjusted p-values without false-discovery rate correction. Uninvolved tumor-adjacent lung showed the highest T cell clonality, higher than tumor, which suggests more focused antigenic responses in the uninvolved tumor-adjacent lung.

This sequence uses TRBV9 and TRBJ1-3; the D gene cannot be resolved reliably. The clonotype originates from a woman aged 35-70 years with stage I lung adenocarcinoma. Specimen: lung tumor tissue, collected before any cancer treatment. The DNA sequence follows: TGTGCCAGCAGCGTAGAGAAGGTCCCCGTAGACACCATATATTTT. Translated, this is CASSVEKVPVDTIYF.